These 32 T cell receptor beta chains were all obtained from the same sample, sequenced in a study of T cell responses to AZD1222 COVID-19 vaccine. Here immunoSEQ multiplex PCR was the method, and the copy in TCRdb shows in-frame clones only, minus some. The sample lists more than 95,000 clones; around 85% were seen once. This specimen was peripheral blood, taken 28 days after the second AZD1222 dose. Receptor source: an adult who received the AZD1222 COVID-19 vaccine.

This clone was seen more than once but under ten times. J is TRBJ2-7 and V is TRBV11-2, with D perhaps matching TRBD2 (6 bases). Per the germline V gene, CDR1 is SGHAT and CDR2 is FQNNGV. The CDR3 loop spans 14 amino acids. Trimming stripped 4 bases from V and 4 bases from J, with 14 bases between. The CDR3 nucleotides are TGTGCCAGCAGCTCAAATTACGCGGGGTACGAGCAGTACTTC. Protein: CASSSNYAGYEQYF.

The CDR3, as DNA: TGTGCCATCAGTGACCTCCATATAGGAGGGGGCACTGAAGCTTTCTTT. This gives the protein CAISDLHIGGGTEAFF. This rearrangement joins TRBV10-3 to TRBJ1-1; maybe TRBD1 (6 bases). The germline V and J ends were trimmed by 3 bases and 4 bases, with 18 bases remaining between them. Germline V gene data show CDR1 as ENHRY and CDR2 as SYGVKD. This CDR3 contains 16 residues.

This clone was counted only a few times. The chain recombines TRBV7-6 with TRBJ1-2; TRBD1 matches at 8 bases. V gave up 4 bases and J gave up 8 bases; unmatched junction bases: 12. Germline lookup yields CDR1 SGHVS and CDR2 FNYEAQ. CDR3 length equals 15 residues. In DNA form, the CDR3 reads TGTGCCAGCAGCTCATCCGGGACAGGTGTAGGCGGCTACACCTTC. It encodes CASSSSGTGVGGYTF.

This clone came up once. The V and J genes are TRBV19 and TRBJ2-7, with 7 nucleotides matching TRBD1. Germline V gene lookup returns CDR1 LNHDA and CDR2 SQIVND (reference sequence). This CDR3 is built from 14 residues. V lost 5 bases, J lost 2 bases, and 6 bases stayed unmatched. CDR3 sequence: CASSPRQGPYEQYF. The CDR3 DNA follows: TGTGCCAGTAGTCCCAGACAGGGACCCTACGAGCAGTACTTC.

This chain connects TRBV4-1 to TRBJ2-7, with 9 bases that match TRBD2. This CDR3 is 17 amino acids long. Germline assignment: CDR1 MGHRA and CDR2 YSYEKL. J gave up 0 bases and V 0 bases, and 6 bases lay outside the gene matches. CDR3 in DNA: TGCGCCAGCAGCCAAGATCACAGCGGGGGGCTCTCCTACGAGCAGTACTTC. Translating gives CASSQDHSGGLSYEQYF.

There are a few counts of this clone. This chain joins TRBV30 and TRBJ1-2; perhaps TRBD1 as D (5 bases). Trimming removed 5 bases at V and 4 bases at J, with 14 bases between. CDR3 size: 13 residues. Germline assignment: CDR1 GTSNPN and CDR2 SVGIG (reference sequence). CDR3 sequence (DNA): TGTGCCTGGTCGGTAGGACACAGCTATGGCTACACCTTC. Amino acids: CAWSVGHSYGYTF.

The V gene is TRBV4-3, the J gene TRBJ2-6, with D tentatively TRBD2 (5 bases). The length of the CDR3 is 17 residues. CDR1 LGHNA and CDR2 YSLEER come from the germline V gene. The germline V and J ends were trimmed by 0 bases and 4 bases, with 13 bases remaining between them. DNA of the CDR3: TGCGCCAGCAGCCAAGATTTAGGAGGTACCGGGGCCAACGTCCTGACTTTC. Its protein is CASSQDLGGTGANVLTF.

This clone was seen a handful of times. This chain joins TRBV4-1 and TRBJ2-7; D may be TRBD2 (6 bases). V was pared by 4 bases and J by 5 bases, with 21 bases between. The CDR3 runs 16 residues. Germline V gene data show CDR1 as MGHRA and CDR2 as YSYEKL. The DNA of the CDR3 is TGCGCCAGCAGCCGCAACGAACTAGCCGACCGCCACGAGCAGTACTTC. This gives the protein CASSRNELADRHEQYF.

The V gene is TRBV28, the J gene TRBJ1-2, with 8 bases that match TRBD1. CDR3 length: 15 residues. Germline trimming cut 5 bases from V and 4 bases from J; bases unmatched to any gene: 9. Per germline, CDR1 MDHEN and CDR2 SYDVKM. CDR3 loop: CASSKPSGTGYGYTF. In nucleotides, the CDR3 is TGTGCCAGCAGTAAACCCTCCGGGACAGGCTATGGCTACACCTTC.

The chain carries TRBV14 and TRBJ2-3; 9 nucleotides agree with TRBD2. The CDR3 sequence is 19 residues long. V gave up 3 bases and J gave up 3 bases; unmatched junction bases: 16. Germline loops: CDR1 SGHDN, CDR2 FVKESK. CDR3 sequence reads: CASSHPPPSSGEWTDTQYF. In DNA form, the CDR3 reads TGTGCCAGCAGCCACCCCCCACCCTCTAGCGGGGAATGGACAGATACGCAGTATTTT.

The J gene is TRBJ2-1, the V gene TRBV12-5, with unresolved D. The CDR3 contains 19 residues. The V gene lost 0 bases and the J gene lost 3 bases, with 21 bases spanning the gap. Per germline, CDR1 LGHNT and CDR2 FRNRAP. The CDR3: CASGLVGSLAEDRYNEQFF. CDR3 nucleotides: TGTGCTAGTGGTTTGGTAGGCTCCTTGGCCGAAGATCGCTACAATGAGCAGTTCTTC. The full variable domain, with the rest looked up from reference TRBV12-5 and TRBJ2-1, is DARVTQTPRHKVTEMGQEVTMRCQPILGHNTVFWYRQTMMQGLELLAYFRNRAPLDDSGMPKDRFSAEMPDATLATLKIQPSEPRDSAVYFCASGLVGSLAEDRYNEQFFGPGTRLTVL.

The rearrangement links TRBV19 to TRBJ2-5; D may be TRBD2 (5 bases). The CDR3 consists of 13 residues. Trimming took 6 bases from V and 4 from J, leaving 12 bases between them. Germline CDR1 is LNHDA and CDR2 is SQIVND (reference sequence). Here the CDR3 DNA reads TGTGCCAGTAGCCCCCCGGGAACAGAGACCCAGTACTTC. Protein product: CASSPPGTETQYF.

This clone has more than one count but fewer than ten. CDR3 DNA sequence: TGCGCCAGCAGCCAAGATAATGGAGGGGGGCAGCCCCAGCATTTT. It translates to CASSQDNGGGQPQHF. The chain is built from TRBV4-3 and TRBJ1-5, with D possibly being TRBD1 (6 bases). Germline CDR1 is LGHNA and CDR2 is YSLEER. This CDR3 is 15 amino acids long. Trimming removed 0 bases at V and 7 bases at J, with 13 bases between.

The V call is TRBV7-2, the J call TRBJ1-5; TRBD1 matches at 9 bases. The CDR3 runs to 14 residues. V was clipped by 4 bases and J by 5 bases; unmatched bases: 3. Germline assignment: CDR1 SGHTA and CDR2 FQGNSA. CDR3 bases: TGTGCCAGCAGCTCAGGACAGGGGTATCAGCCCCAGCATTTT. It codes for CASSSGQGYQPQHF.

This CDR3 is CASSQDTSSYNEQFF. As DNA, the CDR3 is TGTGCCAGCAGCCAAGACACCTCTTCCTACAATGAGCAGTTCTTC. This chain connects TRBV3-1 (or the pseudogene TRBV3-2) to TRBJ2-1; no firm D call. Germline values: CDR1 LGHDT, CDR2 YNNKEL (reference sequence). This CDR3 is built from 15 residues. Trimming removed 0 bases at V and 1 base at J, with 7 bases between.

The gene calls are TRBV6-5 and TRBJ1-2, with 9 bases aligning to TRBD1. Germline loops: CDR1 MNHEY, CDR2 SVGAGI. After removal of 1 base from V and 7 bases from J, the junction contained 7 bases not matched to a gene. CDR3 length: 15 residues. The CDR3 region is CASSYYTGGRLGYTF. Here the CDR3 DNA reads TGTGCCAGCAGTTACTATACAGGGGGCAGACTTGGCTACACCTTC.

This chain uses TRBV16 with TRBJ2-1; D remains unclear. Germline-derived CDR1 and CDR2 are KGHSY and FQNENV. CDR3 length: 14 amino acids. The V gene lost 0 bases and the J gene lost 9 bases, with 12 bases spanning the gap. CDR3 sequence reads: CASSQSPAKGEQFF. For the CDR3, the DNA is TGTGCCAGCAGCCAATCCCCGGCCAAGGGTGAGCAGTTCTTC.

The chain combines TRBV5-1 with TRBJ2-1, with 11 bases lining up with TRBD2. There are 17 residues in the CDR3. The germline gives CDR1 SGHRS, CDR2 YFSETQ. J lost 0 bases, V lost 6 bases, and 8 bases had no gene match. The CDR3 coding sequence is TGCGCCAGCAATAGCGGGGGGGCGACCCACTCCTACAATGAGCAGTTCTTC. Protein sequence: CASNSGGATHSYNEQFF. Full variable domain (rest looked up from reference TRBV5-1 and TRBJ2-1): KAGVTQTPRYLIKTRGQQVTLSCSPISGHRSVSWYQQTPGQGLQFLFEYFSETQRNKGNFPGRFSGRQFSNSRSEMNVSTLELGDSALYLCASNSGGATHSYNEQFFGPGTRLTVL.

The rearrangement joins TRBV7-8 to TRBJ2-1, with 14 bases that match TRBD2. CDR1 is SGHVS and CDR2 is FQNEAQ in the germline V gene. The CDR3 sequence is 17 residues long. The V segment lost 3 bases and the J segment 4 bases; nucleotides outside the gene matches: 5. The CDR3 loop is CASSFRLAGGLYNEQFF. For the CDR3, the DNA is TGTGCCAGCAGCTTTCGACTAGCGGGGGGGCTTTACAATGAGCAGTTCTTC. The full variable domain, with the rest looked up from reference TRBV7-8 and TRBJ2-1, is GAGVSQSPRYKVAKRGQDVALRCDPISGHVSLFWYQQALGQGPEFLTYFQNEAQLDKSGLPSDRFFAERPEGSVSTLKIQRTQQEDSAVYLCASSFRLAGGLYNEQFFGPGTRLTVL.

As regards this clone: The same CDR3 can be traced to other DNA sequences in this sample. The V and J genes are TRBV3-1 (or the pseudogene TRBV3-2) and TRBJ2-7; D gene unclear. Germline values: CDR1 LGHDT, CDR2 YNNKEL (reference sequence). The CDR3 length is 13 residues. The germline V and J ends were trimmed by 3 bases and 2 bases, with 8 bases remaining between them. CDR3 in DNA: TGTGCCAGCAGCCAGGCTAGAGCCTACGAGCAGTACTTC. It encodes CASSQARAYEQYF.

The genes are TRBV7-8 and TRBJ2-7; D is ambiguous. V was cut by 4 bases and J by 0 bases, with 16 bases left in between. This CDR3 is built from 16 residues. The germline CDR1 and CDR2 sequences are SGHVS and FQNEAQ. The CDR3 sequence is CASSSGRRISSYEQYF. The CDR3 region has the DNA TGTGCCAGCAGCTCCGGACGTAGAATATCCTCCTACGAGCAGTACTTC.

This chain joins TRBV2 and TRBJ1-5; possibly TRBD1 for D (5 bases). The ends were cut back, 7 bases at V and 5 bases at J, with 12 bases in the middle. The CDR3 length is 13 residues. Germline V gives CDR1 SNHLY, CDR2 FYNNEI. The CDR3 sequence: CASTSGQDQPQHF. The DNA of the CDR3 is TGTGCCAGCACCTCAGGACAAGATCAGCCCCAGCATTTT.

The chain is built from TRBV12-5 and TRBJ2-5; 8 positions match TRBD1. V lost 6 bases to trimming and J lost 5 bases; unmatched junction nucleotides: 8. Germline values: CDR1 LGHNT, CDR2 FRNRAP. This CDR3 region has 14 residues. The CDR3 region has the DNA TGTGCTAGTGGCCCAGGGACAGGCGGGGAGACCCAGTACTTC. Protein product: CASGPGTGGETQYF.

The V and J genes are TRBV7-9 and TRBJ1-1; D is unclear. V shed 1 base and J shed 8 bases, with 11 bases lying between them. Germline lookup yields CDR1 SEHNR and CDR2 FQNEAQ (reference sequence). The CDR3 loop spans 13 amino acids. CDR3 in amino acids: CASSLEGSSEAFF. In DNA, the CDR3 is TGTGCCAGCAGCTTAGAAGGGAGTTCAGAAGCTTTCTTT.

This chain uses TRBV30 with TRBJ1-6; D not certain. Germline values: CDR1 GTSNPN, CDR2 SVGIG (reference sequence). The V end lost 2 bases, the J end lost 0 bases, and 17 bases lay between the germline ends. This CDR3 spans 18 amino acids. The CDR3, as DNA: TGTGCCTGGAGTACCTTCGAGGTGGGGAGCTCCTATAATTCACCCCTCCACTTT. It is translated as CAWSTFEVGSSYNSPLHF.

The gene calls are TRBV15 and TRBJ1-5; 9 nucleotides align to TRBD1. CDR3 length: 15 amino acids. The germline V gene has CDR1 LNHNV and CDR2 YYDKDF (reference sequence). Trimming at V came to 4 bases and at J to 0 bases, leaving 1 base not matched to a gene. CDR3 region: CATSKDRGSNQPQHF. The CDR3 nucleotides are TGTGCCACCAGCAAGGACAGGGGTAGCAATCAGCCCCAGCATTTT.

V gene TRBV6-2 or TRBV6-3 combines with J gene TRBJ1-1; no clear D gene. Germline values: CDR1 MNHEY, CDR2 SVGEGT. V was clipped by 5 bases and J by 7 bases, with 8 bases between them. The CDR3 sequence is 11 residues long. The DNA for the CDR3 is TGTGCCAGCAGTCGGGGAATTGAAGCTTTCTTT. Encoded protein: CASSRGIEAFF.

The rearrangement joins TRBV5-1 to TRBJ1-4, with D unclear. The CDR3 extends over 15 amino acids. The germline CDR1 and CDR2 sequences are SGHRS and YFSETQ. V shed 4 bases and J shed 3 bases, with 13 bases lying between them. CDR3 protein: CASSPRGGSNEKLFF. CDR3 in DNA: TGCGCCAGCAGCCCCCGGGGAGGATCTAATGAAAAACTGTTTTTT.

CDR3 loop: CASSWRGGNQETQYF. The DNA of the CDR3 is TGTGCCAGCAGCTGGAGGGGGGGAAATCAAGAGACCCAGTACTTC. The chain combines TRBV11-2 with TRBJ2-5, with a tentative D call TRBD2 (7 bases). The V gene lost 4 bases and the J gene lost 2 bases, with 14 bases spanning the gap. Germline V CDR1 and CDR2: SGHAT, FQNNGV. CDR3 length: 15 amino acids.

This sequence joins TRBV5-1 and TRBJ1-1; 8 positions agree with TRBD1. The V gene's germline CDR1 is SGHRS and CDR2 YFSETQ. The CDR3 has 14 amino acids. The V segment lost 4 bases and the J segment 2 bases; nucleotides outside the gene matches: 4. This CDR3 reads CASSPGQGNTEAFF. The CDR3 coding sequence is TGCGCCAGCAGCCCAGGACAGGGAAACACTGAAGCTTTCTTT.

This sequence joins TRBV5-5 and TRBJ1-3; D might be TRBD1 (5 bases). The germline V gene encodes CDR1 SGHKS and CDR2 YYEKEE (reference sequence). The CDR3 extends over 15 amino acids. Trimming took 4 bases from V and 4 from J, leaving 15 bases between them. The CDR3 here is CASSLAPQGGNTIYF. The CDR3 coding sequence is TGTGCCAGCAGCCTAGCCCCGCAGGGAGGAAACACCATATATTTT.

The chain uses TRBV7-2 and TRBJ1-2; TRBD1 might be the D (5 bases). The CDR3 contains 15 residues. Per germline, CDR1 SGHTA and CDR2 FQGNSA. Trimming cost V 6 bases and J 4 bases, with 18 bases left between them. CDR3 sequence: CASRLGTSTPYGYTF. CDR3 in DNA: TGTGCCAGCAGACTGGGGACTTCCACCCCCTATGGCTACACCTTC.